Included here is one T cell receptor (beta chain) sequence, with context. Its specificity is not known. This CDR3 has 16 amino acids. Trimming shortened V by 5 bases and J by 4 bases, and 18 bases separated the two germline ends. The germline V gene encodes CDR1 LNHDA and CDR2 SQIVND (reference sequence). Profiling relied on immunoSEQ multiplex PCR, and the TCRdb table lists in-frame clones only, not all of them. Of approximately 100,000 clones listed, approximately 86% were seen once; the top ten hold 1.7%. These data are taken from a study of T cell repertoires and HLA-DP antigens. Study results and limitations: Total CD4+ responders were stimulated by HeLa antigen-presenting cells.

This TCR came from a man between 50 and 59 years old in good health and CMV-seronegative. The chain is built from TRBV19 and TRBJ1-5, with D possibly TRBD1 on 5 matching bases. Material for sequencing was CD4+ T cells from PBMCs. CDR3 sequence: CASSLLRGSVNQPQHF. CDR3 bases: TGTGCCAGTAGTCTATTGAGGGGCTCCGTAAATCAGCCCCAGCATTTT.